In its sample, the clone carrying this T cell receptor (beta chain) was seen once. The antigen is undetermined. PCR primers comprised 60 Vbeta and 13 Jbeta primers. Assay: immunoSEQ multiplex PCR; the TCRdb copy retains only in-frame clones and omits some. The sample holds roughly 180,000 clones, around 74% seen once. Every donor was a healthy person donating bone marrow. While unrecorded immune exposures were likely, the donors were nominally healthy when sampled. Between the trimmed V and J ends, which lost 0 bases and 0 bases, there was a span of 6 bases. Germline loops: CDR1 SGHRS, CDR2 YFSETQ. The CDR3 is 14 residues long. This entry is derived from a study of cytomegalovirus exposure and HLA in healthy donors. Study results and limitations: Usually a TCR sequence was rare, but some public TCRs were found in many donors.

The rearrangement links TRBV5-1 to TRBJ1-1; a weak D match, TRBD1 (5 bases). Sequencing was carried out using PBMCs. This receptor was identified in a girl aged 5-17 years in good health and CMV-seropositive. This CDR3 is CASSLDRLNTEAFF. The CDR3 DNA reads TGCGCCAGCAGCTTGGACAGGCTGAACACTGAAGCTTTCTTT.